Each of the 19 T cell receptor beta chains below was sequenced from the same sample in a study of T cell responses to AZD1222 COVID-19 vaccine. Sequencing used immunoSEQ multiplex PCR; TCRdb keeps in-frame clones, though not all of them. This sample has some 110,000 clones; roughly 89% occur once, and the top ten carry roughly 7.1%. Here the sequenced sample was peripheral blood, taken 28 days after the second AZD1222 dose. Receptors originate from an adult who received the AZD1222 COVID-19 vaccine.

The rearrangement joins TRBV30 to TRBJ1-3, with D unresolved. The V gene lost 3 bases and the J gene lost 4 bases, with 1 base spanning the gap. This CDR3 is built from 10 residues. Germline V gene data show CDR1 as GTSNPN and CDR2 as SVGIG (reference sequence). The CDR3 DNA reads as TGTGCCTGGAGGGGAAACACCATATATTTT. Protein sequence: CAWRGNTIYF.

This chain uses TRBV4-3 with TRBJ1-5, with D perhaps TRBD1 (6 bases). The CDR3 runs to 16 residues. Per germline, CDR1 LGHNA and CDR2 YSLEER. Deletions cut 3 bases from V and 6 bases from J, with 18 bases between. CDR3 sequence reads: CASSHPEQGESQPQHF. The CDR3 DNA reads TGCGCCAGCAGCCACCCAGAACAGGGAGAGAGTCAGCCCCAGCATTTT.

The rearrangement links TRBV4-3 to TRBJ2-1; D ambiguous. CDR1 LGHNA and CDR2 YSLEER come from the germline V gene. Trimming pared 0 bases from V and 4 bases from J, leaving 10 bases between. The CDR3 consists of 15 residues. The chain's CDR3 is CASSQEPGRYNEQFF. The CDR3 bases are TGCGCCAGCAGCCAAGAGCCCGGGCGATACAATGAGCAGTTCTTC.

CDR3 DNA sequence: TGTGCCAGCAGCTTGGCACAGGACGACACCGGGGAGCTGTTTTTT. This gives the protein CASSLAQDDTGELFF. The chain has TRBV5-4 and TRBJ2-2; possible D gene TRBD1, 5 bases. Deletions cut 0 bases from V and 3 bases from J, with 9 bases between. This CDR3 has 15 residues. Germline loops: CDR1 SGHNT, CDR2 YYREEE (reference sequence). The entire variable domain, with the rest obtained from reference TRBV5-4 and TRBJ2-2, is as follows: ETGVTQSPTHLIKTRGQQVTLRCSSQSGHNTVSWYQQALGQGPQFIFQYYREEENGRGNFPPRFSGLQFPNYSSELNVNALELDDSALYLCASSLAQDDTGELFFGEGSRLTVL.

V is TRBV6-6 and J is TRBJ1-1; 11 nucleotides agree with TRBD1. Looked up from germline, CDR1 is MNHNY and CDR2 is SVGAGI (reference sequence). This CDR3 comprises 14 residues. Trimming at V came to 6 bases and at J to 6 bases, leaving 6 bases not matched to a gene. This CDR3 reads CASSGQGAGAEAFF. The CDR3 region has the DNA TGTGCCAGCAGCGGACAGGGGGCAGGTGCTGAAGCTTTCTTT.

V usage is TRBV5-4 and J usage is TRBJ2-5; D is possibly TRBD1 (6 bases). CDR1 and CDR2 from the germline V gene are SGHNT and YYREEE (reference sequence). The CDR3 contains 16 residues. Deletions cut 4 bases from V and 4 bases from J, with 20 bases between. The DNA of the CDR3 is TGTGCCAGCAGCCCCCGGGACATCTCTTTGGGAGAGACCCAGTACTTC. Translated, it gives CASSPRDISLGETQYF.

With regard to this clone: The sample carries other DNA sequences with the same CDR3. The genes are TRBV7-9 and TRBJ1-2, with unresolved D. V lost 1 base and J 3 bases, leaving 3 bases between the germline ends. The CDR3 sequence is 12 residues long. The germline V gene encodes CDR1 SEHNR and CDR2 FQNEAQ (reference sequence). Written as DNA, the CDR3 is TGTGCCAGCAGCTTAGGGGACTATGGCTACACCTTC. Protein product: CASSLGDYGYTF.

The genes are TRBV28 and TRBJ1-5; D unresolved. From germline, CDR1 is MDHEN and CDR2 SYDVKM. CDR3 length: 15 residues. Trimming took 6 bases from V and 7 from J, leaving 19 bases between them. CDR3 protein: CASSDGVGGWQPQHF. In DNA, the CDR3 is TGTGCCAGCAGCGATGGAGTGGGCGGGTGGCAGCCCCAGCATTTT.

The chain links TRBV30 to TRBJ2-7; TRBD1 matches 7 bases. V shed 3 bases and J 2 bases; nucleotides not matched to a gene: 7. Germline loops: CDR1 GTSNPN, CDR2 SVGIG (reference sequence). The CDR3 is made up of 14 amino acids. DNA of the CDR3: TGTGCCTGGAGCACCGGGACAGCGGCCTACGAGCAGTACTTC. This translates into CAWSTGTAAYEQYF. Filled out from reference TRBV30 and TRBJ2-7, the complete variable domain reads SQTIHQWPATLVQPVGSPLSLECTVEGTSNPNLYWYRQAAGRGLQLLFYSVGIGQISSEVPQNLSASRPQDRQFILSSKKLLLSDSGFYLCAWSTGTAAYEQYFGPGTRLTVT.

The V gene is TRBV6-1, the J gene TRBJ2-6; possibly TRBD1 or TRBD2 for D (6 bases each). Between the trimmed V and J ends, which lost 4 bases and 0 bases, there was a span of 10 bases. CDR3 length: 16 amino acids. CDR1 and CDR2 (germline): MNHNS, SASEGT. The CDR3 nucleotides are TGTGCCAGCAGTGTTGGAGGGGGCTCTGGGGCCAACGTCCTGACTTTC. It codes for CASSVGGGSGANVLTF.

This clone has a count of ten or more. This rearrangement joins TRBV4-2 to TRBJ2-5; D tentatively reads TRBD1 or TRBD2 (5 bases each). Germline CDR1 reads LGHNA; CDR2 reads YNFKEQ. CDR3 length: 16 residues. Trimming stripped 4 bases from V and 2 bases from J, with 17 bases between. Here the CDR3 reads CASSRAFGGSQETQYF. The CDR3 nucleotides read TGTGCCAGCAGCCGGGCGTTTGGGGGATCGCAAGAGACCCAGTACTTC.

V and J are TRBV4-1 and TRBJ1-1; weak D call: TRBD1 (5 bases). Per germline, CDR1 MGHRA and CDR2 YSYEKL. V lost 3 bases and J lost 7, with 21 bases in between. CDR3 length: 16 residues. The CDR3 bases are TGCGCCAGCAGCCATCTCCAACCAAGGGGAAAGGGTGAAGCTTTCTTT. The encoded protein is CASSHLQPRGKGEAFF.

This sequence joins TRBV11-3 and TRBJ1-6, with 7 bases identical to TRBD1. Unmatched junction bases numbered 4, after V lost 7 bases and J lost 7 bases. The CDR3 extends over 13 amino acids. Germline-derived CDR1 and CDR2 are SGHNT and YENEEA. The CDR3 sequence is CASTDRANSPLHF. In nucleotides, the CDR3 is TGTGCCAGCACCGACAGGGCCAATTCACCCCTCCACTTT.

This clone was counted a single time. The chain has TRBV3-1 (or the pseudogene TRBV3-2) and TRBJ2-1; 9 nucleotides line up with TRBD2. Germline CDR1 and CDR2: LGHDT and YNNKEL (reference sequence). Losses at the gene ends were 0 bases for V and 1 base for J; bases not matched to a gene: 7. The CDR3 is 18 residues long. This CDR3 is CASSQEGLAGLSYNEQFF. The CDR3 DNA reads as TGTGCCAGCAGCCAAGAAGGGCTAGCGGGATTATCCTACAATGAGCAGTTCTTC.

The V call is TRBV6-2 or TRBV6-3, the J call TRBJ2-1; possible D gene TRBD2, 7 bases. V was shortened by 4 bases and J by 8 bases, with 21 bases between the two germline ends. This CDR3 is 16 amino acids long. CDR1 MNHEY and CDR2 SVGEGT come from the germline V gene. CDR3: CASSLGWGGESDEQFF. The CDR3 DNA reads TGTGCCAGCAGTTTAGGATGGGGGGGCGAGAGCGATGAGCAGTTCTTC.

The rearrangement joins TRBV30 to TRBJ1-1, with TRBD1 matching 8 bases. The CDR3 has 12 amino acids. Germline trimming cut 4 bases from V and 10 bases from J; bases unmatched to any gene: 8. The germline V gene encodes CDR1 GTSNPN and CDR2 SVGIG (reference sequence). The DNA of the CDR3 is TGTGCCTGGACAGGGGGCGCGGGAGGAGCTTTCTTT. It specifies CAWTGGAGGAFF.

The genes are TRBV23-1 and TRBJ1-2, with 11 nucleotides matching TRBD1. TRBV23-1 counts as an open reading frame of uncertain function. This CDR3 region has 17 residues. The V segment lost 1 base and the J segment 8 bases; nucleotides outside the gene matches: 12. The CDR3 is CASSQWGPGTGGRGYTF. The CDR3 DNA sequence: TGCGCCAGCAGTCAATGGGGCCCCGGGACAGGGGGTAGGGGCTACACCTTC.

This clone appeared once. For the CDR3, the DNA is TGTGCCAGCAGCTCCGGACAGGGGGACGATCAGCCCCAGCATTTT. Protein product: CASSSGQGDDQPQHF. The rearrangement uses TRBV7-8 and TRBJ1-5; 10 nucleotides align to TRBD1. Per germline, CDR1 SGHVS and CDR2 FQNEAQ. CDR3 length equals 15 residues. The V gene end was trimmed by 4 bases and the J gene end by 5 bases; junction bases not matched to a gene: 5.

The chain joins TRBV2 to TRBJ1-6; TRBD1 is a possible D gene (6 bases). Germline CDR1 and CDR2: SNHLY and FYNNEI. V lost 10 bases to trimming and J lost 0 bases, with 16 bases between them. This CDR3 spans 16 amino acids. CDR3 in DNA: TGTGCCACGTTGAAGGGGGAGAGCTCCTATAATTCACCCCTCCACTTT. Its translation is CATLKGESSYNSPLHF.